This is a list of T cell receptor beta chains from one sample in a study of blood T cell repertoires in COVID-19. The repertoire was sequenced with immunoSEQ multiplex PCR; TCRdb's copy has only in-frame clones and lacks some. The sample yields 450,000 or so clones, 80% to 95% seen once. What was sequenced was PBMCs or T cells enriched from blood (not recorded which). All receptors derive from a young man who had recovered from COVID-19. The CDR3 runs from the conserved cysteine through the conserved F or W. D genes are given only for firm matches.

J gene | D gene | V gene | CDR3 protein | CDR3 DNA
TRBJ1-5 | - | TRBV3-1/TRBV3-2 | CASSQDLGRGSNQPQHF | TGTGCCAGCAGCCAAGATCTTGGTAGGGGCAGCAATCAGCCCCAGCATTTT
TRBJ1-2 | TRBD1 | TRBV12-3/TRBV12-4 | CATRRDSEYGYTF | TGTGCCACTCGCCGGGACAGCGAATATGGCTACACCTTC
TRBJ2-1 | TRBD2 | TRBV9 | CASSGGTSGKYGVNEQFF | TGTGCCAGCAGCGGCGGGACTAGCGGGAAGTACGGAGTCAATGAGCAGTTCTTC
TRBJ2-7 | TRBD2 | TRBV10-3 | CAISGTSGRYEQYF | TGTGCCATCAGTGGGACTAGCGGGAGATACGAGCAGTACTTC
TRBJ1-2 | TRBD1 | TRBV7-3 | CASSPGQAMSGHGYTF | TGTGCCAGCAGCCCCGGACAGGCGATGTCGGGACATGGCTACACCTTC
TRBJ1-5 | TRBD1 | TRBV28 | CASSLGQGFQPQHF | TGTGCCAGCAGTTTAGGACAGGGTTTTCAGCCCCAGCATTTT
TRBJ2-7 | - | TRBV5-4 | CASSPDMTNYEQYF | TGTGCCAGCAGCCCAGACATGACTAACTACGAGCAGTACTTC
TRBJ1-1 | - | TRBV5-1 | CASSLNTNTEAFF | TGCGCCAGCAGCCTTAACACGAACACTGAAGCTTTCTTT
TRBJ2-1 | TRBD2 | TRBV10-2 | CASSLGLAGSNEQFF | TGCGCCAGCAGTTTGGGACTAGCGGGAAGCAATGAGCAGTTCTTC
TRBJ1-3 | - | TRBV4-1 | CASSQELSSGNTIYF | TGCGCCAGCAGCCAAGAATTGAGCTCTGGAAACACCATATATTTT
TRBJ1-3 | TRBD1 | TRBV9 | CASSVETGISGNTIYF | TGTGCCAGCAGCGTCGAGACAGGGATCTCTGGAAACACCATATATTTT
TRBJ1-2 | TRBD1 | TRBV5-1 | CASSLIPGQPDGYTF | TGCGCCAGCAGCTTGATACCGGGACAGCCTGATGGCTACACCTTC
TRBJ1-1 | TRBD1 | TRBV7-3 | CASSTGQGKLNTEAFF | TGTGCCAGCAGCACCGGACAGGGGAAATTGAACACTGAAGCTTTCTTT
TRBJ1-1 | - | TRBV18 | CASSPAGTRNTEAFF | TGTGCCAGCTCCCCGGCTGGGACACGGAACACTGAAGCTTTCTTT
TRBJ2-3 | TRBD2 | TRBV11-2 | CASSPGLAGDTQYF | TGTGCCAGCAGCCCAGGACTAGCGGGAGATACGCAGTATTTT
TRBJ2-1 | - | TRBV7-2 | CASSLGSWRNEQFF | TGTGCCAGCAGCTTAGGAAGCTGGAGAAATGAGCAGTTCTTC
TRBJ2-1 | TRBD1 | TRBV6-2/TRBV6-3 | CASSRQGANNEQFF | TGTGCCAGCAGTCGACAGGGGGCGAACAATGAGCAGTTCTTC